This T cell receptor (beta chain) was sequenced during a study of read filtering for tumor transcriptome and immune sequencing. At the level of the study: Among patients, roughly 17 were male and some 15 female, aged roughly 40 to 90 (mean about 66). IR-seq gave about 3.5 to 10.27 million TCR reads per sample; RNA-seq gave roughly 80 to 1,400. General study points: RNA-seq captured clonotypes less deeply and reliably than IR-seq.

This clonotype was counted at least ten times. Its matching antigen is unknown. With 2 bases removed from V and 4 bases from J, the gap between germline ends came to 15 bases. CDR3 length: 15 amino acids. CDR1 SNHLY and CDR2 FYNNEI come from the germline V gene. The library was built from about 400 ng RNA with molecular barcoded adaptors for alpha/delta and beta/gamma chains. A single record per CDR3 protein comes from TCRdb applying MiXCR to the reads. The sample carries 62,000 or so distinct CDR3 sequences, 20% to 25% recorded once. This receptor was taken from a donor at least 40 years old with multiple myeloma. The sample taken for sequencing was a population of CD138-negative cells sorted from bone marrow. The chain links TRBV2 to TRBJ2-7; D ambiguous. The CDR3 nucleotides read TGTGCCAGCAGTGAAAGGGTAGCTGGATCATACGAGCAGTACTTC. Its protein is CASSERVAGSYEQYF.